A single sample gave rise to the 9 T cell receptor beta chains below, sequenced in a study of cytomegalovirus exposure and HLA in healthy donors (dated by TCRdb to 2016 to 2017). The library was made by the immunoSEQ multiplex PCR assay. For the multiplex PCR, a mixture combining 60 forward primers for TCR Vbeta segments and 13 reverse primers for TCR Jbeta segments was used. Entries here come from immuneACCESS through TCRdb and include only in-frame sequences with V and J called. Some clones fail to appear in such tables; in the studies checked, an unresolved V gene covers under half of the shortfall, and the cause of the remainder is unknown. Recorded for this sample are about 92,000 clones; about 67% of them occurred a single time. The top ten clones comprise about a sixth of the sample. Sequenced material: PBMCs. Receptors were obtained from a woman under 30 in good health and CMV-seropositive.

On this clone itself: The junction departs from the called germline gene at one end, perhaps through a read error. Other DNA sequences within the sample encode an identical CDR3. The V call is TRBV5-4, the J call TRBJ2-7, with TRBD2 matching over 10 bases. Germline V lookup: CDR1 SGHNT, CDR2 YYREEE (reference sequence). The CDR3 is 14 residues long. The CDR3 region has the DNA TGTGCTAGCAGCTCAGCGGGAGGGCCCCACGAGCAGTACTTC. Translated, it gives CASSSAGGPHEQYF.

The CDR3 coding sequence is TGTGCCAGTAGTATACTAAACACCATATATTTT. Translating gives CASSILNTIYF. The chain recombines TRBV19 with TRBJ1-3; D unclear. Trimming took 2 bases from V and 6 from J, leaving 2 bases between them. Germline loops: CDR1 LNHDA, CDR2 SQIVND (reference sequence). The CDR3 has 11 residues.

This chain links TRBV6-6 with TRBJ1-1; a weak D match, TRBD1 (6 bases). The V end lost 8 bases, the J end lost 7 bases, and 20 bases lay between the germline ends. CDR3 size: 14 residues. The V gene's germline CDR1 is MNHNY and CDR2 SVGAGI (reference sequence). The CDR3 loop reads CASGTPAGDGEAFF. CDR3 DNA: TGTGCCAGCGGAACACCGGCAGGGGATGGTGAAGCTTTCTTT.

This clone was seen a few times. The chain links TRBV29-1 to TRBJ1-2, with D uncertain. V was cut by 7 bases and J by 7 bases, with 13 bases left in between. The CDR3 length is 11 residues. Germline V CDR1 and CDR2: SQVTM, ANQGSEA. CDR3 nucleotides: TGCAGCGATTCACAGTCCTTTGGCTACACCTTC. Translation: CSDSQSFGYTF.

This clone was detected once. This chain joins TRBV9 and TRBJ2-3, with 7 bases lining up with TRBD2. There are 13 residues in the CDR3. Germline trimming cut 4 bases from V and 2 bases from J; bases unmatched to any gene: 1. Germline lookup yields CDR1 SGDLS and CDR2 YYNGEE. The CDR3 region has the DNA TGTGCCAGCAGCCGGGACTACACAGATACGCAGTATTTT. Translation gives CASSRDYTDTQYF. The full variable domain, its missing parts supplied by reference TRBV9 and TRBJ2-3, is DSGVTQTPKHLITATGQRVTLRCSPRSGDLSVYWYQQSLDQGLQFLIQYYNGEERAKGNILERFSAQQFPDLHSELNLSSLELGDSALYFCASSRDYTDTQYFGPGTRLTVL.

J is TRBJ2-5 and V is TRBV7-2; 16 bases line up with TRBD2. The CDR3 has 16 residues. V shed 6 bases, J shed 3 bases, and the junction held 4 bases outside the gene matches. CDR1 is SGHTA, CDR2 FQGNSA, per germline. CDR3 sequence: CASRLGTSGGEETQYF. In nucleotides, the CDR3 is TGTGCCAGCAGACTAGGGACTAGCGGGGGGGAAGAGACCCAGTACTTC.

This clone was detected a few times. The V gene is TRBV2, the J gene TRBJ2-7, with 9 positions matching TRBD1. The germline V gene has CDR1 SNHLY and CDR2 FYNNEI. After removal of 8 bases from V and 2 bases from J, the junction contained 10 bases not matched to a gene. CDR3 length equals 15 residues. CDR3 coding DNA: TGTGCCAGCGAACTCGGGACAGGGAGTCCCTACGAGCAGTACTTC. Translating it yields CASELGTGSPYEQYF.

The J gene is TRBJ2-7, the V gene TRBV11-2, with D perhaps TRBD2 (6 bases). Trimming pared 3 bases from V and 0 bases from J, leaving 15 bases between. Germline-derived CDR1 and CDR2 are SGHAT and FQNNGV. The CDR3 sequence is 16 residues long. In DNA, the CDR3 is TGTGCCAGCAGCTTCCGTCCTAGCGCCGTCTCCTACGAGCAGTACTTC. This gives the protein CASSFRPSAVSYEQYF.

The V and J genes are TRBV5-4 and TRBJ2-3; D might be TRBD1 (6 bases). Deletions cut 4 bases from V and 2 bases from J, with 14 bases between. This CDR3 spans 15 amino acids. The germline V gene has CDR1 SGHNT and CDR2 YYREEE (reference sequence). The CDR3 loop is CASSPGTRNTDTQYF. CDR3 nucleotide sequence: TGTGCCAGCAGCCCCGGGACAAGGAACACAGATACGCAGTATTTT.